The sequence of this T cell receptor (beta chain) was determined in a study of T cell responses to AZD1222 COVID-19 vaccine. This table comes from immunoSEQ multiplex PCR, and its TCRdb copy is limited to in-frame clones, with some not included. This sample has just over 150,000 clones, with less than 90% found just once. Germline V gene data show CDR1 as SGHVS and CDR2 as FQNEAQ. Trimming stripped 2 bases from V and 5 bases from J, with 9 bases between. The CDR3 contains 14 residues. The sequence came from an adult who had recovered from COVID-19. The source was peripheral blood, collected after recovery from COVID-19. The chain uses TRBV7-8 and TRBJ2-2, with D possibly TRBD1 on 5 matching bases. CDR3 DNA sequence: TGTGCCAGCAGCTTAATAGGGGTTACCGGGGAGCTGTTTTTT. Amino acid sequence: CASSLIGVTGELFF.